The clone carrying this T cell receptor beta chain was seen a few times. Antigen: not known. Unique molecular identifiers were incorporated during preparation of the TCRbeta library. TCRdb processed the PCR reads anew with MiXCR; each CDR3 protein has one entry. The sample has about 290,000 distinct CDR3 sequences; 9.5% to 13% are singletons. The V gene end was trimmed by 6 bases and the J gene end by 7 bases; junction bases not matched to a gene: 6. CDR3 length equals 13 residues. From germline, CDR1 is MNHEY and CDR2 SMNVEV (reference sequence). The data belong to a study of T-cell reconstitution after alpha-beta-depleted transplantation in children. Overall study findings and caveats: The authors attributed T-cell counts and diversity one year after transplant mostly to newly produced T cells. Recipient T cells and thymic progenitors that survived were the source of the high TCRbeta diversity seen at day 60 in some patients.

This clonotype was obtained from a boy younger than two with acute myeloid leukemia, due to receive a stem cell transplant. The chain joins TRBV27 to TRBJ1-5, with 7 bases aligning to TRBD1. The starting material was PBMCs, obtained before TCRalphabeta/CD19-depleted stem cell transplant. The DNA of the CDR3 is TGTGCCAGCAGGGACAGGCCAGGGCAGCCCCAGCATTTT. It encodes CASRDRPGQPQHF.